This T cell receptor (beta chain) was retrieved from a study of cytomegalovirus exposure and HLA in healthy donors. In regard to this clone: What it binds is unknown.

Use of 60 Vbeta and 13 Jbeta primers characterized the PCR. The method was immunoSEQ multiplex PCR; TCRdb's version includes in-frame clones alone and lacks a portion of them. The sample lists 180,000 or so clones; 82% were seen once. Findings and limits, study-wide: Listed as cytomegalovirus-associated were 150 to 200 TCR beta chains. It has been reported that TCR beta sequences accurately predicted the HLA-A and HLA-B alleles of most subjects. Later genetic work tied a missense DCLRE1C variant to beta-chain V and J trimming.

The clonotype was recovered from a boy between 2 and 10 years old in good health and CMV-seronegative. Sequenced input: PBMCs.

For the CDR3, the DNA is TGTGCCAGCAGCCTCGACAGGGGAAGCTACGAGCAGTACTTC. The encoded protein is CASSLDRGSYEQYF. This chain links TRBV7-2 with TRBJ2-7; 8 nucleotides agree with TRBD1. This CDR3 spans 14 amino acids. V was pared by 5 bases and J by 3 bases, with 6 bases of the junction left unmatched. The germline V gene encodes CDR1 SGHTA and CDR2 FQGNSA.